These T cell receptor beta chains were read from a single sample in a study of human thymus T cells. Using immunoSEQ multiplex PCR, the repertoire was profiled, and TCRdb retains in-frame clones only, with some absent. Found here are about 78,000 clones, roughly 96% of them singletons; the top ten hold roughly 0.031%. Source material: thymus tissue. The receptors were gathered from a boy less than two years old with a congenital heart defect but otherwise immunologically healthy. Both conserved end residues are part of each CDR3. The D gene is left open where the match is weak. Clone size is not always given. Where it is, it says once, few, many or a class for expanded clones.

CDR3aa,CDR3nt,j_gene,d_gene,v_gene,abundance
CASSPKFSGSYNEQFF,TGTGCCAGCAGTCCAAAGTTCAGCGGATCCTACAATGAGCAGTTCTTC,TRBJ2-1,-,TRBV28,-
CASSCLRLAGEETQYF,TGTGCCAGCAGCTGCCTGAGGCTAGCGGGAGAAGAGACCCAGTACTTC,TRBJ2-5,TRBD2,TRBV7-9,-
CASSAKPRRRDRVSWGYTF,TGTGCCAGCAGCGCGAAACCAAGGCGCAGGGACAGGGTCTCGTGGGGCTACACCTTC,TRBJ1-2,TRBD1,TRBV7-2,-
CASREGSEGDTEAFF,TGTGCCAGCAGGGAGGGGAGCGAAGGGGACACTGAAGCTTTCTTT,TRBJ1-1,-,TRBV7-9,-
CASSSTLAGGTGELFF,TGTGCCAGCAGCTCTACTTTAGCGGGAGGCACCGGGGAGCTGTTTTTT,TRBJ2-2,TRBD2,TRBV11-2,-
CASSLEIAGVPHEQYF,TGTGCCAGCAGCTTAGAGATAGCGGGAGTTCCCCACGAGCAGTACTTC,TRBJ2-7,TRBD2,TRBV11-2,-
CAISESQGPLYKQYF,TGTGCCATCAGTGAGTCGCAGGGACCTCTATACAAGCAGTACTTC,TRBJ2-7,-,TRBV10-3,-
CASSPSPGQGTHEQYF,TGTGCCAGCAGCCCCTCTCCCGGACAGGGGACCCACGAGCAGTACTTC,TRBJ2-7,TRBD1,TRBV11-3,-
CASSSGGTQYF,TGTGCCAGCAGTTCGGGAGGTACGCAGTATTTT,TRBJ2-3,TRBD2,TRBV27,-
CASSGPGIHTEAFF,TGCGCCAGCAGTGGACCGGGGATCCACACTGAAGCTTTCTTT,TRBJ1-1,-,TRBV10-1,-
CASCKSGPPPYEQYF,TGTGCCAGTTGTAAATCCGGTCCTCCCCCCTACGAGCAGTACTTC,TRBJ2-7,-,TRBV28,-
CASSLVAGGPGNEQFF,TGCGCCAGCAGCTTAGTTGCGGGAGGGCCGGGGAATGAGCAGTTCTTC,TRBJ2-1,TRBD2,TRBV5-1,-
CASSLTGYLPYEQYF,TGTGCCAGCTCACTAACAGGGTATTTGCCCTACGAGCAGTACTTC,TRBJ2-7,-,TRBV2,-
CAISEVRDQPQHF,TGTGCCATCAGTGAGGTAAGGGATCAGCCCCAGCATTTT,TRBJ1-5,-,TRBV10-3,-
CATSRLTGASCSGANVLTF,TGTGCCACCAGCAGGCTGACAGGGGCCTCCTGCTCTGGGGCCAACGTCCTGACTTTC,TRBJ2-6,TRBD1,TRBV15,-
CASSFVRRGGTDTQYF,TGTGCCAGCAGCTTCGTTCGGAGGGGTGGCACAGATACGCAGTATTTT,TRBJ2-3,-,TRBV7-2,-
CASSWRGTEQFF,TGCGCCAGCAGCTGGCGCGGGACAGAGCAGTTCTTC,TRBJ2-1,-,TRBV5-1,once
CASITALGTRQETQYF,TGTGCCAGCATCACCGCCCTCGGGACTAGACAAGAGACCCAGTACTTC,TRBJ2-5,TRBD2,TRBV7-9,-
CASSAGTGKSYEQYF,TGTGCCAGCAGTGCCGGGACAGGGAAGTCCTACGAGCAGTACTTC,TRBJ2-7,TRBD1,TRBV25-1,-
CASSQDRRDRGSSGVLPNYGYTF,TGTGCCAGCAGCCAAGACCGCCGGGACAGGGGTTCCTCCGGGGTCCTTCCTAACTATGGCTACACCTTC,TRBJ1-2,TRBD1,TRBV4-2,-
CATRARGRLAGGTKTQYF,TGTGCCACCAGGGCAAGGGGAAGACTAGCGGGGGGGACGAAGACCCAGTACTTC,TRBJ2-5,TRBD2,TRBV15,-
CASSHRARPYEQYF,TGTGCCAGCAGCCATCGGGCCCGCCCCTACGAGCAGTACTTC,TRBJ2-7,-,TRBV4-2,-
CASSLWDYEQYF,TGTGCCAGCAGCTTGTGGGACTACGAGCAGTACTTC,TRBJ2-7,-,TRBV7-9,-
CSVEETGDFNEQYF,TGCAGCGTTGAAGAGACAGGGGACTTTAACGAGCAGTACTTC,TRBJ2-7,TRBD1,TRBV29-1,-
CASSSRQADYFFGAFF,TGTGCCAGCAGTTCTCGACAGGCTGACTATTTCTTCGGAGCTTTCTTT,TRBJ1-1,-,TRBV27,once
CASSLGQATYGYTF,TGTGCCAGCAGCTTGGGACAGGCAACCTATGGCTACACCTTC,TRBJ1-2,-,TRBV5-4,-
CASSDRCSGANVLTF,TGTGCCAGCAGCGACAGGTGCTCTGGGGCCAACGTCCTGACTTTC,TRBJ2-6,-,TRBV9,-
CASSLRSQGTTQYF,TGTGCCAGCAGCTTAAGGTCGCAGGGAACCACGCAGTATTTT,TRBJ2-3,-,TRBV7-9,-
CASSWDVYNEQFF,TGTGCCAGCAGTTGGGACGTTTACAATGAGCAGTTCTTC,TRBJ2-1,-,TRBV27,-
CASSLRSSGRGSGELFF,TGTGCCAGCAGTTTAAGGTCTAGCGGGAGAGGTAGCGGGGAGCTGTTTTTT,TRBJ2-2,TRBD2,TRBV27,-
CASSQVGGITDTQYF,TGTGCCAGCAGCCAGGTGGGGGGAATAACAGATACGCAGTATTTT,TRBJ2-3,-,TRBV4-2,-
CASSPAEGSSYEQYF,TGTGCCAGCAGCCCCGCCGAGGGTAGCTCCTACGAGCAGTACTTC,TRBJ2-7,-,TRBV14,-